This is a list of T cell receptor beta chains from one sample in a study of Ad26.COV2.S vaccination and SARS-CoV-2 variants. Sequenced by immunoSEQ multiplex PCR; TCRdb stores in-frame clones only, minus some. The sample holds roughly 330,000 clones, approximately 87% seen once. Specimen: peripheral blood, collected in a trial of Ad26.COV2.S vaccine versus placebo. These receptors were taken from a person aged 18-60 years who received the Ad26.COV2.S COVID-19 vaccine or a placebo. The CDR3 runs from the conserved cysteine through the conserved F or W. Each record gives: D gene, clone size, J gene, V gene, CDR3 protein, CDR3 DNA. A D gene is named only where the DNA matches it firmly. Clone size appears in some rows only: once, few, many, or a class for an expanded clone.

D gene: TRBD1
clone size: .
J gene: TRBJ1-1
V gene: TRBV18
CDR3 protein: CASSPRTGIMNTEAFF
CDR3 DNA: TGTGCCAGCTCACCCAGGACAGGGATCATGAACACTGAAGCTTTCTTT

D gene: .
clone size: .
J gene: TRBJ2-7
V gene: TRBV4-1
CDR3 protein: CASSQERGSLHEQYF
CDR3 DNA: TGCGCCAGCAGCCAAGAGCGGGGTTCGTTACACGAGCAGTACTTC

D gene: TRBD1
clone size: .
J gene: TRBJ1-1
V gene: TRBV30
CDR3 protein: CALRDRGRENTEAFF
CDR3 DNA: TGTGCCCTAAGGGACAGGGGTCGGGAAAACACTGAAGCTTTCTTT

D gene: .
clone size: .
J gene: TRBJ1-6
V gene: TRBV5-1
CDR3 protein: CASSLMEAGRDNSPLHF
CDR3 DNA: TGCGCCAGCAGCTTGATGGAAGCGGGGCGGGATAATTCACCCCTCCACTTT

D gene: TRBD2
clone size: once
J gene: TRBJ2-1
V gene: TRBV9
CDR3 protein: CASSVWPGLAGSYNEQFF
CDR3 DNA: TGTGCCAGCAGCGTATGGCCGGGACTAGCGGGCTCCTACAATGAGCAGTTCTTC

D gene: .
clone size: .
J gene: TRBJ1-6
V gene: TRBV4-1
CDR3 protein: CASSLEQGLGSPLHF
CDR3 DNA: TGCGCCAGCAGCCTCGAACAGGGTCTTGGGTCACCCCTCCACTTT

D gene: .
clone size: .
J gene: TRBJ1-2
V gene: TRBV9
CDR3 protein: CASSGRSYTF
CDR3 DNA: TGTGCCAGCAGCGGCCGTAGCTACACCTTC

D gene: TRBD2
clone size: .
J gene: TRBJ2-1
V gene: TRBV29-1
CDR3 protein: CSVKTGTSSFQQFF
CDR3 DNA: TGCAGCGTTAAAACCGGGACTAGCTCTTTTCAGCAGTTCTTC

D gene: .
clone size: .
J gene: TRBJ1-2
V gene: TRBV6-1
CDR3 protein: CASSDIRNYGYTF
CDR3 DNA: TGTGCCAGCAGTGATATCAGGAACTATGGCTACACCTTC

D gene: .
clone size: .
J gene: TRBJ2-2
V gene: TRBV5-4
CDR3 protein: CASSLDRPNTGELFF
CDR3 DNA: TGTGCCAGCAGCTTGGACAGGCCGAACACCGGGGAGCTGTTTTTT

D gene: .
clone size: .
J gene: TRBJ2-7
V gene: TRBV18
CDR3 protein: CASSPPSGYEQYF
CDR3 DNA: TGTGCCAGCTCACCACCGTCAGGATACGAGCAGTACTTC

D gene: .
clone size: .
J gene: TRBJ2-2
V gene: TRBV5-1
CDR3 protein: CASSLAPSLLANTGELFF
CDR3 DNA: TGCGCCAGCAGCTTGGCTCCGAGTCTCCTCGCGAACACCGGGGAGCTGTTTTTT

D gene: TRBD1
clone size: .
J gene: TRBJ1-5
V gene: TRBV5-1
CDR3 protein: CASSPTGVSQPQHF
CDR3 DNA: TGCGCCAGCAGCCCGACAGGGGTCAGTCAGCCCCAGCATTTT

D gene: TRBD2
clone size: .
J gene: TRBJ2-3
V gene: TRBV9
CDR3 protein: CASSGSGGLATDTQYF
CDR3 DNA: TGTGCCAGCAGCGGCTCCGGAGGACTAGCGACAGATACGCAGTATTTT

D gene: .
clone size: .
J gene: TRBJ1-2
V gene: TRBV29-1
CDR3 protein: CSVTAGKIFTF
CDR3 DNA: TGCAGCGTTACGGCAGGGAAGATATTCACCTTC

D gene: .
clone size: .
J gene: TRBJ2-1
V gene: TRBV4-1
CDR3 protein: CASSQGAGWNEQFF
CDR3 DNA: TGCGCCAGCAGCCAAGGGGCAGGGTGGAATGAGCAGTTCTTC

D gene: .
clone size: .
J gene: TRBJ1-5
V gene: TRBV7-2
CDR3 protein: CASSLEPNQPQHF
CDR3 DNA: TGTGCCAGCAGCTTAGAGCCTAATCAGCCCCAGCATTTT

D gene: .
clone size: .
J gene: TRBJ1-1
V gene: TRBV12-5
CDR3 protein: CASGPQGQANTEAFF
CDR3 DNA: TGTGCTAGTGGTCCCCAGGGCCAGGCGAACACTGAAGCTTTCTTT

D gene: TRBD2
clone size: .
J gene: TRBJ2-1
V gene: TRBV11-2
CDR3 protein: CASSLGGGDYNEQFF
CDR3 DNA: TGTGCCAGCAGCTTAGGCGGGGGGGACTACAATGAGCAGTTCTTC

D gene: TRBD2
clone size: .
J gene: TRBJ2-3
V gene: TRBV15
CDR3 protein: CATRSLAGGQGDTQYF
CDR3 DNA: TGTGCCACCAGATCACTAGCGGGAGGGCAGGGAGATACGCAGTATTTT

D gene: TRBD2
clone size: .
J gene: TRBJ2-2
V gene: TRBV4-1
CDR3 protein: CASRISGSLTGELFF
CDR3 DNA: TGCGCCAGCAGGATTAGCGGGAGTCTCACCGGGGAGCTGTTTTTT

D gene: .
clone size: .
J gene: TRBJ1-5
V gene: TRBV5-8
CDR3 protein: CASSLSRNQPQHF
CDR3 DNA: TGTGCCAGCAGCTTGTCGAGGAATCAGCCCCAGCATTTT

D gene: .
clone size: .
J gene: TRBJ1-1
V gene: TRBV7-6
CDR3 protein: CASSEGQYTEAFF
CDR3 DNA: TGTGCCAGCAGCGAGGGGCAATATACTGAAGCTTTCTTT

D gene: .
clone size: .
J gene: TRBJ2-3
V gene: TRBV7-3
CDR3 protein: CASSFNWGDTQYF
CDR3 DNA: TGTGCCAGCAGCTTCAACTGGGGAGATACGCAGTATTTT

D gene: .
clone size: few
J gene: TRBJ2-3
V gene: TRBV7-3
CDR3 protein: CASSQREMGITDTQYF
CDR3 DNA: TGTGCCAGCAGCCAACGGGAGATGGGGATCACAGATACGCAGTATTTT

D gene: .
clone size: .
J gene: TRBJ2-6
V gene: TRBV4-3
CDR3 protein: CASSQGYTYSGANVLTF
CDR3 DNA: TGCGCCAGCAGCCAAGGCTACACCTACTCTGGGGCCAACGTCCTGACTTTC

D gene: TRBD1
clone size: .
J gene: TRBJ1-1
V gene: TRBV4-3
CDR3 protein: CASSQDYSQGADEAFF
CDR3 DNA: TGCGCCAGCAGCCAAGATTACTCCCAGGGGGCGGATGAAGCTTTCTTT

D gene: TRBD1
clone size: .
J gene: TRBJ1-5
V gene: TRBV27
CDR3 protein: CASSRTGFQRSNQPQHF
CDR3 DNA: TGTGCCAGCAGCCGGACAGGGTTCCAACGTAGCAATCAGCCCCAGCATTTT

D gene: TRBD1
clone size: .
J gene: TRBJ1-5
V gene: TRBV7-9
CDR3 protein: CASSLAGISGTGLIQPQHF
CDR3 DNA: TGTGCCAGCAGCTTAGCTGGTATCTCTGGGACAGGGTTGATACAGCCCCAGCATTTT

D gene: .
clone size: .
J gene: TRBJ1-2
V gene: TRBV7-2
CDR3 protein: CASSPRTDYGYTF
CDR3 DNA: TGTGCCAGCAGCCCCCGGACGGACTATGGCTACACCTTC

D gene: .
clone size: few
J gene: TRBJ1-2
V gene: TRBV14
CDR3 protein: CASSQGNYGYTF
CDR3 DNA: TGTGCCAGCAGCCAAGGGAACTATGGCTACACCTTC

D gene: .
clone size: .
J gene: TRBJ2-7
V gene: TRBV27
CDR3 protein: CASGYDSYEQYF
CDR3 DNA: TGTGCCAGCGGGTACGACAGCTACGAGCAGTACTTC

D gene: TRBD2
clone size: once
J gene: TRBJ2-5
V gene: TRBV4-1
CDR3 protein: CASSQGIREGTQYF
CDR3 DNA: TGCGCCAGCAGCCAAGGAATTAGGGAGGGGACCCAGTACTTC

D gene: TRBD1
clone size: .
J gene: TRBJ2-2
V gene: TRBV5-1
CDR3 protein: CASSVTGDGRELFF
CDR3 DNA: TGCGCCAGCAGCGTGACAGGGGACGGCCGGGAGCTGTTTTTT

D gene: .
clone size: .
J gene: TRBJ1-2
V gene: TRBV10-2
CDR3 protein: CASSDGGAGAVFNYGYTF
CDR3 DNA: TGCGCCAGCAGTGACGGTGGGGCAGGCGCAGTGTTTAACTATGGCTACACCTTC

D gene: .
clone size: once
J gene: TRBJ2-3
V gene: TRBV5-1
CDR3 protein: CASSLEGGTSTDTQYF
CDR3 DNA: TGCGCCAGCAGCTTGGAGGGGGGGACTAGCACAGATACGCAGTATTTT

D gene: .
clone size: .
J gene: TRBJ2-1
V gene: TRBV27
CDR3 protein: CASSTLFKPSYNEQFF
CDR3 DNA: TGTGCCAGCAGTACACTTTTTAAACCCTCCTACAATGAGCAGTTCTTC

D gene: TRBD1
clone size: .
J gene: TRBJ1-2
V gene: TRBV30
CDR3 protein: CACLGQGVDGYTF
CDR3 DNA: TGTGCCTGCCTCGGACAGGGAGTTGATGGCTACACCTTC

D gene: .
clone size: .
J gene: TRBJ1-1
V gene: TRBV5-1
CDR3 protein: CASSLVIGMNTEAFF
CDR3 DNA: TGCGCCAGCAGCTTGGTTATAGGAATGAACACTGAAGCTTTCTTT

D gene: TRBD1
clone size: .
J gene: TRBJ1-2
V gene: TRBV19
CDR3 protein: CASSIGTGGANGYTF
CDR3 DNA: TGTGCCAGTAGTATAGGCACAGGGGGGGCGAATGGCTACACCTTC

D gene: .
clone size: .
J gene: TRBJ2-5
V gene: TRBV5-4
CDR3 protein: CASSLAPMGGQETQYF
CDR3 DNA: TGTGCCAGCAGCTTGGCGCCCATGGGGGGCCAAGAGACCCAGTACTTC

D gene: .
clone size: .
J gene: TRBJ1-1
V gene: TRBV3-1/TRBV3-2
CDR3 protein: CASSQDGGGNTEAFF
CDR3 DNA: TGTGCCAGCAGCCAAGATGGGGGAGGGAACACTGAAGCTTTCTTT

D gene: TRBD2
clone size: .
J gene: TRBJ2-5
V gene: TRBV2
CDR3 protein: CASSDGTSGGELQETQYF
CDR3 DNA: TGTGCCAGCAGTGATGGGACTAGCGGGGGGGAGCTACAAGAGACCCAGTACTTC

D gene: .
clone size: .
J gene: TRBJ1-2
V gene: TRBV13
CDR3 protein: CASSRTTSTLTLRRGGYTF
CDR3 DNA: TGTGCCAGCAGCCGAACCACCAGCACCTTAACCTTACGGAGGGGTGGCTACACCTTC

D gene: .
clone size: .
J gene: TRBJ1-2
V gene: TRBV6-6
CDR3 protein: CASSFSLGYTF
CDR3 DNA: TGTGCCAGCAGTTTTTCTCTTGGCTACACCTTC

D gene: TRBD1
clone size: .
J gene: TRBJ1-3
V gene: TRBV13
CDR3 protein: CASSLSGGGNTIYF
CDR3 DNA: TGTGCCAGCAGCTTATCAGGGGGTGGAAACACCATATATTTT

D gene: .
clone size: .
J gene: TRBJ2-1
V gene: TRBV7-9
CDR3 protein: CASSSTAFSSYNEQFF
CDR3 DNA: TGTGCCAGCAGTTCGACAGCTTTCAGCTCCTACAATGAGCAGTTCTTC

D gene: TRBD1
clone size: .
J gene: TRBJ1-1
V gene: TRBV7-2
CDR3 protein: CASSREGAWTEAFF
CDR3 DNA: TGTGCCAGCAGCCGGGAGGGGGCGTGGACTGAAGCTTTCTTT